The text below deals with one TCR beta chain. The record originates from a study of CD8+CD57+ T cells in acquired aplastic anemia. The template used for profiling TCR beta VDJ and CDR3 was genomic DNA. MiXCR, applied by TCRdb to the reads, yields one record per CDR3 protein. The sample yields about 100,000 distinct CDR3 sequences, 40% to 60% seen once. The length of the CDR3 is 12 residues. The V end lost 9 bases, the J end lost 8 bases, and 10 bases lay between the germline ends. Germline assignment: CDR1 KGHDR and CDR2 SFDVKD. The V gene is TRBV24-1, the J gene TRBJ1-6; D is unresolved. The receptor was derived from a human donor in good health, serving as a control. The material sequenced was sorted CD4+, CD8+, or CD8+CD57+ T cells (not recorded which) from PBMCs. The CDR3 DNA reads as TGTGCCACCTCCTCTGGAGATTCACCCCTCCACTTT. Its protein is CATSSGDSPLHF.